The 9 T cell receptor beta chains below come from one sample, sequenced in a study of control samples from healthy donors and cancer patients. The method was immunoSEQ multiplex PCR; TCRdb's version includes in-frame clones alone and lacks a portion of them. Of roughly 20,000 clones in the sample, approximately 80% are singletons; the top ten hold 25% to 30%. Material: PBMCs. These receptors originate from a man aged 60 to 69 with head and neck cancer.

The chain combines TRBV7-6 with TRBJ2-5; 8 positions match TRBD1. This CDR3 spans 15 amino acids. The germline gives CDR1 SGHVS, CDR2 FNYEAQ. The ends lost 3 bases at V and 4 bases at J; junction bases unmatched: 7. DNA of the CDR3: TGTGCCAGCAGCTTGGCAGGGGGCGGCGGAGAGACCCAGTACTTC. Its protein product is CASSLAGGGGETQYF.

This rearrangement joins TRBV2 to TRBJ1-2; D unclear. Germline values: CDR1 SNHLY, CDR2 FYNNEI. With 1 base removed from V and 4 bases from J, the gap between germline ends came to 4 bases. The length of the CDR3 is 12 residues. The CDR3 reads CASSEVGYGYTF. CDR3 nucleotide sequence: TGTGCCAGCAGTGAAGTCGGCTATGGCTACACCTTC. Drawing the rest from reference TRBV2 and TRBJ1-2, the complete variable domain is EPEVTQTPSHQVTQMGQEVILRCVPISNHLYFYWYRQILGQKVEFLVSFYNNEISEKSEIFDDQFSVERPDGSNFTLKIRSTKLEDSAMYFCASSEVGYGYTFGSGTRLTVV.

This clone turned up a few times. The chain employs TRBV28 and TRBJ1-2, with D uncertain. This CDR3 comprises 14 residues. V was clipped by 3 bases and J by 4 bases, with 12 bases between them. The germline V gene encodes CDR1 MDHEN and CDR2 SYDVKM. The CDR3 DNA is TGTGCCAGCAGTTTTCCCTTCCCCCCCTATGGCTACACCTTC. Protein sequence: CASSFPFPPYGYTF.

This chain connects TRBV4-3 to TRBJ1-4; TRBD1 aligns across 8 bases. The trim removed 7 bases at V and 8 bases at J, leaving 9 bases unmatched. The germline V gene encodes CDR1 LGHNA and CDR2 YSLEER. This CDR3 contains 14 residues. The CDR3: CASISRTGREKLFF. As DNA, the CDR3 is TGCGCCAGCATTTCGAGGACAGGGAGAGAAAAACTGTTTTTT.

This chain uses TRBV9 with TRBJ2-2, with D perhaps assigned TRBD1 or TRBD2 (5 bases each). CDR3 length equals 17 residues. In germline, CDR1 is SGDLS, CDR2 YYNGEE. The V gene lost 4 bases and the J gene lost 7 bases, with 23 bases spanning the gap. CDR3 in amino acids: CASSPGVGTQRVGELFF. For the CDR3, the DNA is TGTGCCAGCAGCCCTGGGGTGGGGACCCAGAGGGTCGGGGAGCTGTTTTTT. The full variable domain, rest sourced from reference TRBV9 and TRBJ2-2, is DSGVTQTPKHLITATGQRVTLRCSPRSGDLSVYWYQQSLDQGLQFLIQYYNGEERAKGNILERFSAQQFPDLHSELNLSSLELGDSALYFCASSPGVGTQRVGELFFGEGSRLTVL.

The DNA of the CDR3 is TGCGCCAGCAGCCGAGAGGGCTCCTACGAGCAGTACTTC. The encoded protein is CASSREGSYEQYF. The chain joins TRBV4-3 to TRBJ2-7; D might be TRBD2 (5 bases). Germline CDR1 reads LGHNA; CDR2 reads YSLEER. The ends were cut back, 4 bases at V and 0 bases at J, with 7 bases in the middle. This CDR3 is 13 amino acids long.

This clone was observed a few times. V gene TRBV5-1 combines with J gene TRBJ2-1; no clear D. This CDR3 comprises 12 residues. Trimming took 10 bases from V and 5 from J, leaving 13 bases between them. Germline-derived CDR1 and CDR2 are SGHRS and YFSETQ. The CDR3 sequence is CASNYENNEQFF. The CDR3 coding sequence is TGCGCCTCAAACTACGAAAACAATGAGCAGTTCTTC.

This rearrangement joins TRBV5-3 to TRBJ1-1; 10 nucleotides match TRBD1. TRBV5-3 is annotated as an ORF whose role is uncertain. Germline trimming cut 0 bases from V and 7 bases from J; bases unmatched to any gene: 3. The CDR3 totals 14 residues. The CDR3, as DNA: TGTGCCAGAAGCTTGGGACAGGGGGCGAATGAAGCTTTCTTT. Translating gives CARSLGQGANEAFF.

The CDR3 loop reads CASSFGLQETQYF. Written as DNA, the CDR3 is TGTGCCAGCAGTTTCGGACTCCAAGAGACCCAGTACTTC. The gene calls are TRBV2 and TRBJ2-5; D is perhaps TRBD2 (5 bases). Germline CDR1 reads SNHLY; CDR2 reads FYNNEI. Trimming removed 5 bases from V and 1 base from J, with 8 bases in between. This CDR3 is 13 amino acids long. The full variable domain, rest sourced from reference TRBV2 and TRBJ2-5, is EPEVTQTPSHQVTQMGQEVILRCVPISNHLYFYWYRQILGQKVEFLVSFYNNEISEKSEIFDDQFSVERPDGSNFTLKIRSTKLEDSAMYFCASSFGLQETQYFGPGTRLLVL.